This entry lists 18 T cell receptor beta chains sequenced from one sample in a study of Ad26.COV2.S vaccination and SARS-CoV-2 variants. Repertoires were generated with immunoSEQ multiplex PCR, while TCRdb's copy carries only in-frame clones and drops some. In the table there are over 350,000 clones, about 88% of which are singletons. The treatment here: some 20 received Ad26.COV2.S at low or high dose, single or two shots; several received placebo; per-sample allocation not given. Each sample was drawn 63 days after the first injection (of vaccine or placebo). The sample was peripheral blood, taken in a trial of Ad26.COV2.S vaccine versus placebo. The receptors derive from a person aged 18-65 years who received the Ad26.COV2.S COVID-19 vaccine or a placebo.

This chain joins TRBV7-9 and TRBJ2-3; the D gene is possibly TRBD2 (6 bases). CDR1 is SEHNR and CDR2 is FQNEAQ in the germline V gene (reference sequence). There are 16 residues in the CDR3. The V end was cut by 5 bases, the J end by 4 bases, with 19 bases between. CDR3 loop: CASSPRRLGRADTQYF. CDR3 in DNA: TGTGCCAGCAGCCCCCGCAGACTAGGCCGAGCAGATACGCAGTATTTT.

The rearrangement joins TRBV7-2 to TRBJ2-1, with 8 bases lining up with TRBD1. V was clipped by 4 bases and J by 2 bases; unmatched bases: 4. The CDR3 has 15 amino acids. Germline-derived CDR1 and CDR2 are SGHTA and FQGNSA. The CDR3 nucleotides are TGTGCCAGCAGCTCGGACAGGGCAGCCTACAATGAGCAGTTCTTC. This translates into CASSSDRAAYNEQFF.

The J gene is TRBJ2-1, the V gene TRBV16, with 8 bases identical to TRBD1. Germline V gene lookup returns CDR1 KGHSY and CDR2 FQNENV. The CDR3 loop spans 14 amino acids. Trimming at V came to 1 base and at J to 7 bases, leaving 3 bases not matched to a gene. The CDR3 sequence is CASSQFRTGNEQFF. In DNA form, the CDR3 reads TGTGCCAGCAGCCAATTTAGGACAGGGAATGAGCAGTTCTTC.

The J gene is TRBJ1-5, the V gene TRBV30, with D possibly matching TRBD1 (5 bases). V dropped 4 bases and J dropped 2 bases, with 9 bases sitting between them. The CDR3 contains 13 residues. Looked up from germline, CDR1 is GTSNPN and CDR2 is SVGIG (reference sequence). The CDR3 is CAWIGVGNQPQHF. CDR3 DNA: TGTGCCTGGATAGGGGTCGGCAATCAGCCCCAGCATTTT. The whole variable domain, remainder taken from reference TRBV30 and TRBJ1-5, is SQTIHQWPATLVQPVGSPLSLECTVEGTSNPNLYWYRQAAGRGLQLLFYSVGIGQISSEVPQNLSASRPQDRQFILSSKKLLLSDSGFYLCAWIGVGNQPQHFGDGTRLSIL.

The gene calls are TRBV3-1 (or the pseudogene TRBV3-2) and TRBJ2-3, with D perhaps matching TRBD1 (6 bases). Per the germline V gene, CDR1 is LGHDT and CDR2 is YNNKEL (reference sequence). Trimming left V 3 bases short and J 7 bases short, with 17 bases between. The CDR3 has 15 residues. As DNA, the CDR3 is TGTGCCAGCAGCCAGGATAGAGGGGGTGGAAATACGCAGTATTTT. It yields the protein CASSQDRGGGNTQYF.

V is TRBV3-1 (or the pseudogene TRBV3-2) and J is TRBJ1-2, with a tentative D call TRBD1 (5 bases). The CDR3 spans 14 residues. Trimming took off 1 base at V and 4 bases at J, with 10 bases between the two ends. Per germline, CDR1 LGHDT and CDR2 YNNKEL (reference sequence). In DNA form, the CDR3 reads TGTGCCAGCAGCCAAGGACAGTCTAGCTATGGCTACACCTTC. Translated: CASSQGQSSYGYTF.

The gene calls are TRBV4-1 and TRBJ2-3; 10 bases agree with TRBD1. Trimming removed 4 bases from V and 0 bases from J; junction bases left unmatched: 7. The CDR3 spans 17 residues. Germline CDR1 and CDR2: MGHRA and YSYEKL. CDR3 loop: CASSRGTGVGSTDTQYF. The DNA of the CDR3 is TGCGCCAGCAGCCGCGGGACAGGGGTTGGTAGCACAGATACGCAGTATTTT.

With respect to this clone: Distinct nucleotide sequences in the sample also encode this CDR3. V gene TRBV20-1 combines with J gene TRBJ2-2, with D uncertain. The CDR3 covers 11 residues. The germline V gene encodes CDR1 DFQATT and CDR2 SNEGSKA (reference sequence). V was clipped by 3 bases and J by 8 bases, with 7 bases between them. The CDR3 nucleotides read TGCAGTGCTAGTCGAGCGGGGGAGCTGTTTTTT. It codes for CSASRAGELFF.

V gene TRBV7-9 combines with J gene TRBJ1-2; no reliable D call. V gave up 3 bases and J gave up 7 bases, with 9 bases separating them. Germline-derived CDR1 and CDR2 are SEHNR and FQNEAQ (reference sequence). The CDR3 has 12 amino acids. The CDR3 DNA reads TGTGCCAGCAGCTTCATGGGCAGTGGCTACACCTTC. This translates into CASSFMGSGYTF.

This sequence joins TRBV7-8 and TRBJ1-1; D remains ambiguous. The CDR3 has 14 residues. Trimming cost V 8 bases and J 3 bases, with 16 bases left between them. CDR1 is SGHVS and CDR2 is FQNEAQ in the germline V gene. This CDR3 is CASGYADSDTEAFF. As DNA, the CDR3 is TGTGCCAGCGGATACGCGGACTCGGACACTGAAGCTTTCTTT.

The chain couples TRBV29-1 to TRBJ1-4; D not certain. Deletions cut 6 bases from V and 4 bases from J, with 6 bases between. Germline CDR1 reads SQVTM; CDR2 reads ANQGSEA. The CDR3 is 11 residues long. CDR3 coding DNA: TGCAGCGTGGAAATTAATGAAAAACTGTTTTTT. Its protein is CSVEINEKLFF.

This chain uses TRBV12-3 or TRBV12-4 with TRBJ2-2; TRBD1 might be the D (6 bases). V was clipped by 5 bases and J by 6 bases, with 7 bases between them. The CDR3 is made up of 12 amino acids. The CDR3 protein is CASSQGSGELFF. CDR3 coding DNA: TGTGCCAGCAGTCAGGGGTCCGGGGAGCTGTTTTTT.

The chain recombines TRBV19 with TRBJ2-2, with 11 bases identical to TRBD1. The CDR3 extends over 17 amino acids. The ends lost 5 bases at V and 4 bases at J; junction bases unmatched: 9. Germline V lookup: CDR1 LNHDA, CDR2 SQIVND (reference sequence). The CDR3 DNA is TGTGCCAGTAGTTCCCCCCTGGGGACAGGGGGCACCGGGGAGCTGTTTTTT. Amino acid sequence: CASSSPLGTGGTGELFF.

This clone was seen only once. Other DNA sequences in the same sample also yield this CDR3. The CDR3 region is CASSRGYEQYF. The DNA for the CDR3 is TGTGCCAGCAGCCGCGGGTACGAGCAGTACTTC. The chain joins TRBV3-1 (or the pseudogene TRBV3-2) to TRBJ2-7, with TRBD2 as a possible D gene (5 bases). The CDR3 consists of 11 residues. Germline CDR1 is LGHDT and CDR2 is YNNKEL (reference sequence). V was cut by 4 bases and J by 4 bases, with 5 bases left in between.

The V call is TRBV4-3, the J call TRBJ1-2; tentatively, D is TRBD1 (6 bases). This CDR3 contains 13 residues. Deletions cut 0 bases from V and 5 bases from J, with 7 bases between. CDR1 LGHNA and CDR2 YSLEER come from the germline V gene. The CDR3 nucleotides are TGCGCCAGCAGCCAAGAACAGGGATATGGCTACACCTTC. It translates to CASSQEQGYGYTF.

The V call is TRBV5-1, the J call TRBJ2-1; D is possibly TRBD2 (5 bases). V lost 3 bases and J 5 bases, leaving 15 bases between the germline ends. CDR3 length: 15 amino acids. Germline V gene data show CDR1 as SGHRS and CDR2 as YFSETQ. CDR3 residues: CASSSDGQLDNEQFF. In DNA, the CDR3 is TGCGCCAGCAGCTCGGACGGGCAACTAGACAATGAGCAGTTCTTC.

V gene TRBV28 combines with J gene TRBJ1-1; D call uncertain. CDR1 MDHEN and CDR2 SYDVKM come from the germline V gene. V lost 8 bases and J lost 0, with 19 bases in between. CDR3 length: 16 amino acids. CDR3 sequence: CASPPRRYTMNTEAFF. DNA of the CDR3: TGTGCCAGCCCCCCACGCAGATACACTATGAACACTGAAGCTTTCTTT.

This chain joins TRBV6-2 or TRBV6-3 and TRBJ2-1, with TRBD1 as a possible D gene (6 bases). Germline CDR1 reads MNHEY; CDR2 reads SVGEGT. Trimming removed 4 bases from V and 6 bases from J, with 19 bases in between. The CDR3 has 16 amino acids. CDR3 sequence (DNA): TGTGCCAGCAGTTCAGAAGGCAGGGGATCGGTCAATGAGCAGTTCTTC. Translating it yields CASSSEGRGSVNEQFF.